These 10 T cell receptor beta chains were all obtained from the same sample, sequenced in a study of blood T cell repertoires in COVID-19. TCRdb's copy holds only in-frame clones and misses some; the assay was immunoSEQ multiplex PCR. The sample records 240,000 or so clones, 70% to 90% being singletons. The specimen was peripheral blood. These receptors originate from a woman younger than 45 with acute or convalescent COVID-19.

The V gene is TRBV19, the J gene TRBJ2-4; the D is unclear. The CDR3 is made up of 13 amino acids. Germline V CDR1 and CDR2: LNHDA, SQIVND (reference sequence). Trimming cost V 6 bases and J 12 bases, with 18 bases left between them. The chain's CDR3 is CASRDGSGLTQYF. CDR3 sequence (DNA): TGTGCCAGTAGGGATGGGTCAGGTCTCACTCAGTACTTC.

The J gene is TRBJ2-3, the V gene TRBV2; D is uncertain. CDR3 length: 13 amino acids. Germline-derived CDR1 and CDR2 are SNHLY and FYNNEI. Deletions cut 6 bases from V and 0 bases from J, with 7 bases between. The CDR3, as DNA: TGTGCCAGCAGAGCGTACAGCACAGATACGCAGTATTTT. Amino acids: CASRAYSTDTQYF.

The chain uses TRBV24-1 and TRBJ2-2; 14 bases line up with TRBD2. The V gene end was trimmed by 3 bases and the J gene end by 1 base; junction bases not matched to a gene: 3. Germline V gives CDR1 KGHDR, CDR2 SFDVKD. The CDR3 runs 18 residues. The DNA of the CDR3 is TGTGCCACCAGTGATGAAGGACTAGCGGGAGGGAACACCGGGGAGCTGTTTTTT. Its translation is CATSDEGLAGGNTGELFF.

The CDR3 protein is CAWRVRGWVTGELFF. The CDR3 nucleotides are TGTGCCTGGAGGGTACGAGGTTGGGTCACCGGGGAGCTGTTTTTT. The chain links TRBV30 to TRBJ2-2; D gene uncertain. The CDR3 covers 15 residues. The germline V gene has CDR1 GTSNPN and CDR2 SVGIG (reference sequence). Trimming removed 3 bases from V and 4 bases from J, with 15 bases in between.

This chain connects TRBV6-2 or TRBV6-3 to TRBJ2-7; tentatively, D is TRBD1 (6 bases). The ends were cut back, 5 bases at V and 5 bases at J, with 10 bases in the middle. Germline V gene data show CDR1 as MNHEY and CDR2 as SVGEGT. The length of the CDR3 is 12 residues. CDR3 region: CASSHRVHEQYF. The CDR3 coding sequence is TGTGCCAGCAGTCACAGGGTCCACGAGCAGTACTTC.

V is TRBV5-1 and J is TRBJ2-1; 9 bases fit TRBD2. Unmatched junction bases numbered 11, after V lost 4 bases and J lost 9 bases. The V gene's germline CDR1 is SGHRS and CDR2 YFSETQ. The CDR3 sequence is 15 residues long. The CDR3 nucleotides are TGCGCCAGCAGCCCCGCCCAGCGGGAGGTGGGTGAGCAGTTCTTC. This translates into CASSPAQREVGEQFF.

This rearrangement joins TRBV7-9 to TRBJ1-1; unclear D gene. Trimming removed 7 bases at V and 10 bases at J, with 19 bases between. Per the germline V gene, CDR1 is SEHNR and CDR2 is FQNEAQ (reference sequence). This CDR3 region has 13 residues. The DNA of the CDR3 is TGTGCCAGCACCCCCTCCGGAGGGTTTTTAGCTTTCTTT. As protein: CASTPSGGFLAFF.

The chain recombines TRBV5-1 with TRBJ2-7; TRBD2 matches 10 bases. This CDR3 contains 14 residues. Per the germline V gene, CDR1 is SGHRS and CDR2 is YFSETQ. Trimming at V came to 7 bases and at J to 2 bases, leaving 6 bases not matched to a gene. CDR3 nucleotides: TGCGCCAGCCGTCAGCGGGAGGGCCCCTACGAGCAGTACTTC. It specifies CASRQREGPYEQYF.

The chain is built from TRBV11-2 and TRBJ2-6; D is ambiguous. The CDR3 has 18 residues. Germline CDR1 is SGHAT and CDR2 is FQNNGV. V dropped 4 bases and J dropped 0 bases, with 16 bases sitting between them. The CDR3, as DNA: TGTGCCAGCAGCTATCTAATGAGGCAAAACTCTGGGGCCAACGTCCTGACTTTC. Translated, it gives CASSYLMRQNSGANVLTF.

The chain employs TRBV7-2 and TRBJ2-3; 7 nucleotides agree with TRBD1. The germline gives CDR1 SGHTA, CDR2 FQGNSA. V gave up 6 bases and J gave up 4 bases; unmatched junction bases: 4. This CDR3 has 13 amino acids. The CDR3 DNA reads TGTGCCAGCAGGCCTACAGGGGCAGATACGCAGTATTTT. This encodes CASRPTGADTQYF.